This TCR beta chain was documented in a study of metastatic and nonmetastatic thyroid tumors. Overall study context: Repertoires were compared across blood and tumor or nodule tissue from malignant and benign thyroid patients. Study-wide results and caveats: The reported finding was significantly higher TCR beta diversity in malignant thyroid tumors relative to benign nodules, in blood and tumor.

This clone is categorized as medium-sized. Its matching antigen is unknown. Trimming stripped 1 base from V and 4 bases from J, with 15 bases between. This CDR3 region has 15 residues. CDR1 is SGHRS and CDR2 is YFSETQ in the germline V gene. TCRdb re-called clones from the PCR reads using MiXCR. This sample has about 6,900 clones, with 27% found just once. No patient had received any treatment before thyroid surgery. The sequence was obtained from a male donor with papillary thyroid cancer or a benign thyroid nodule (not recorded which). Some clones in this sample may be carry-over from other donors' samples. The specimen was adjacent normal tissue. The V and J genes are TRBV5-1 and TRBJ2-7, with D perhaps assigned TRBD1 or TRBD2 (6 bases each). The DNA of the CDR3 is TGCGCCAGCAGCTTGTACGGGGGCGCATTGTACGAGCAGTACTTC. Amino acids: CASSLYGGALYEQYF.